Presented here are 23 T cell receptor beta chains from one specimen sequenced in a study of cytomegalovirus exposure and HLA in healthy donors. The PCR ran on 60 Vbeta and 13 Jbeta primers. Produced via immunoSEQ multiplex PCR; TCRdb's table is partial and in-frame only. The repertoire has 95,000 to 110,000 clones, approximately 78% of them found once; the top ten carry under 2%. Source material: PBMCs. Source of these receptors: a woman in her forties in good health and CMV-seronegative.

In its sample, this clone was seen a few times. The rearrangement links TRBV9 to TRBJ1-5; 7 bases are shared with TRBD1. V shed 4 bases, J shed 4 bases, and the junction held 2 bases outside the gene matches. CDR1 is SGDLS and CDR2 is YYNGEE in the germline V gene. This CDR3 is built from 13 residues. CDR3 loop: CASSPGGNQPQHF. CDR3 in DNA: TGTGCCAGCAGCCCAGGGGGAAATCAGCCCCAGCATTTT.

The chain uses TRBV11-1 and TRBJ2-7, with a possible D match to TRBD1 (5 bases). V was clipped by 5 bases and J by 6 bases, with 14 bases between them. CDR1 SGHAT and CDR2 FQDESV come from the germline V gene (reference sequence). CDR3 size: 13 residues. CDR3 nucleotides: TGTGCCAGCAGCCACGGGCAGGGTGGCGAGCAGTACTTC. It encodes CASSHGQGGEQYF.

The V and J genes are TRBV27 and TRBJ2-1, with 9 bases identical to TRBD2. CDR1 and CDR2 (germline): MNHEY, SMNVEV (reference sequence). Trimming took 7 bases from V and 6 from J; bases not matched to a gene: 16. This CDR3 spans 17 amino acids. The CDR3 is CASKREVGGRGGNEQFF. Here the CDR3 DNA reads TGTGCCAGCAAGCGGGAGGTTGGCGGGAGGGGTGGCAATGAGCAGTTCTTC.

The V and J genes are TRBV5-1 and TRBJ2-7; a possible D gene is TRBD1 (6 bases). The CDR3 loop spans 14 amino acids. Per the germline V gene, CDR1 is SGHRS and CDR2 is YFSETQ. The V end was cut by 0 bases, the J end by 1 base, with 8 bases between. CDR3 sequence: CASSLAGQSYEQYF. CDR3 nucleotides: TGCGCCAGCAGCTTGGCAGGACAGTCCTACGAGCAGTACTTC.

The chain carries TRBV5-4 and TRBJ1-2, with TRBD1 matching over 7 bases. Trimming cost V 0 bases and J 5 bases; bases outside gene matches: 7. Germline assignment: CDR1 SGHNT and CDR2 YYREEE (reference sequence). CDR3 size: 15 residues. The CDR3 reads CASSLGQGEVYGYTF. The CDR3 DNA follows: TGTGCCAGCAGCTTGGGGCAGGGGGAAGTGTATGGCTACACCTTC. Complete variable domain (other parts from reference TRBV5-4 and TRBJ1-2): ETGVTQSPTHLIKTRGQQVTLRCSSQSGHNTVSWYQQALGQGPQFIFQYYREEENGRGNFPPRFSGLQFPNYSSELNVNALELDDSALYLCASSLGQGEVYGYTFGSGTRLTVV.

The chain uses TRBV19 and TRBJ1-3; the D is unclear. This CDR3 has 13 amino acids. Trimming stripped 3 bases from V and 5 bases from J, with 8 bases between. CDR1 and CDR2 from the germline V gene are LNHDA and SQIVND (reference sequence). The CDR3 sequence: CASSIGARNTIYF. The DNA for the CDR3 is TGTGCCAGTAGTATTGGAGCCCGAAACACCATATATTTT.

The chain links TRBV19 to TRBJ2-1; weak D call: TRBD2 (7 bases). V was trimmed by 6 bases and J by 8 bases, leaving 20 bases between them. Germline V gene data show CDR1 as LNHDA and CDR2 as SQIVND (reference sequence). The CDR3 is 15 amino acids. The CDR3 nucleotides are TGTGCCAGTAGCTACCAGGGACTAAGGGGGGATGAGCAGTTCTTC. This codes for CASSYQGLRGDEQFF.

This clone turned up a few times. V and J are TRBV19 and TRBJ2-1; TRBD2 matches 15 bases. Trimming removed 7 bases from V and 7 bases from J; junction bases left unmatched: 14. CDR1 and CDR2 (germline): LNHDA, SQIVND (reference sequence). The CDR3 is 18 amino acids. CDR3 nucleotide sequence: TGTGCCAGTAAACCCTCAAGGACTAGCGGGAGGGCCGGAAATGAGCAGTTCTTC. Encoded protein: CASKPSRTSGRAGNEQFF.

This clone was detected once. The chain uses TRBV27 and TRBJ2-2; 7 bases are a match to TRBD1. The CDR3 loop spans 14 amino acids. V gave up 5 bases and J gave up 3 bases; unmatched junction bases: 3. Germline CDR1 is MNHEY and CDR2 is SMNVEV (reference sequence). The chain's CDR3 is CASSLTGYTGELFF. In DNA, the CDR3 is TGTGCCAGCAGTCTGACAGGGTACACCGGGGAGCTGTTTTTT.

V and J are TRBV19 and TRBJ2-7; D not certain. Germline-derived CDR1 and CDR2 are LNHDA and SQIVND (reference sequence). Trimming removed 8 bases at V and 0 bases at J, with 14 bases between. The CDR3 has 14 residues. The DNA of the CDR3 is TGTGCCAGTGCCCCTAGGTCGAGCTCCTACGAGCAGTACTTC. Protein sequence: CASAPRSSSYEQYF.

This rearrangement joins TRBV2 to TRBJ1-3; D is unclear. The CDR3 runs 16 residues. Between the trimmed V and J ends, which lost 5 bases and 0 bases, there was a span of 14 bases. In germline, CDR1 is SNHLY, CDR2 FYNNEI. This chain's CDR3 is CASSILGGNSGNTIYF. Written as DNA, the CDR3 is TGTGCCAGCAGTATTCTAGGCGGAAACTCTGGAAACACCATATATTTT.

The rearrangement links TRBV5-4 to TRBJ1-3, with D tentatively TRBD1 (6 bases). V was trimmed by 4 bases and J by 2 bases, leaving 10 bases between them. From germline, CDR1 is SGHNT and CDR2 YYREEE (reference sequence). This CDR3 contains 14 residues. CDR3 amino acids: CASSLKGAGNTIYF. CDR3 sequence (DNA): TGTGCCAGCAGCCTGAAGGGGGCTGGAAACACCATATATTTT.

The chain employs TRBV13 and TRBJ2-7; the D is unclear. Trimming left V 0 bases short and J 5 bases short, with 11 bases between. CDR3 size: 14 residues. Per germline, CDR1 PRHDT and CDR2 FYEKMQ (reference sequence). The CDR3 region is CASSLGRPADEQYF. The CDR3 nucleotides read TGTGCCAGCAGCTTAGGCCGTCCGGCGGACGAGCAGTACTTC.

The chain recombines TRBV28 with TRBJ1-1; D gene unclear. Germline-derived CDR1 and CDR2 are MDHEN and SYDVKM. V was clipped by 3 bases and J by 4 bases, with 18 bases between them. The CDR3 runs to 16 residues. CDR3 nucleotide sequence: TGTGCCAGCAGTTTCATGCTTGCCCTCGGGAGCACTGAAGCTTTCTTT. The encoded protein is CASSFMLALGSTEAFF.

The chain carries TRBV16 and TRBJ2-3; 7 bases fit TRBD1. Trimming took 4 bases from V and 5 from J; bases not matched to a gene: 6. The CDR3 runs 14 residues. The germline V gene encodes CDR1 KGHSY and CDR2 FQNENV. The CDR3 DNA is TGTGCCAGCAGCCTAATAAGGACAGGAGATACGCAGTATTTT. Protein product: CASSLIRTGDTQYF. Using reference TRBV16 and TRBJ2-3 for the parts outside the CDR3, the full variable domain is GEEVAQTPKHLVRGEGQKAKLYCAPIKGHSYVFWYQQVLKNEFKFLISFQNENVFDETGMPKERFSAKCLPNSPCSLEIQATKLEDSAVYFCASSLIRTGDTQYFGPGTRLTVL.

The chain links TRBV14 to TRBJ2-2; 7 bases are a match to TRBD2. The germline CDR1 and CDR2 sequences are SGHDN and FVKESK. Trimming at V came to 1 base and at J to 6 bases, leaving 14 bases not matched to a gene. The CDR3 is 18 residues long. The CDR3 DNA follows: TGTGCCAGCAGCCAAGGCCGAAGGGGCGGGAGAAGTGCCGGGGAGCTGTTTTTT. The encoded protein is CASSQGRRGGRSAGELFF.

This clone was seen just once. This chain links TRBV27 with TRBJ2-3; 11 bases agree with TRBD2. With 6 bases clipped from V and 2 bases from J, the junction kept 10 bases outside the gene matches. There are 17 residues in the CDR3. CDR1 and CDR2 from the germline V gene are MNHEY and SMNVEV (reference sequence). The CDR3 protein is CASSHLPGLAVTDTQYF. In DNA, the CDR3 is TGTGCCAGCAGCCACTTACCGGGACTAGCGGTCACAGATACGCAGTATTTT.

This clone appeared once. V and J are TRBV28 and TRBJ2-7; D remains ambiguous. The CDR3 runs 11 residues. The germline V and J ends were trimmed by 6 bases and 3 bases, with 6 bases remaining between them. In germline, CDR1 is MDHEN, CDR2 SYDVKM. The CDR3 DNA follows: TGTGCCAGCAGGACTGGCTACGAGCAGTACTTC. It yields the protein CASRTGYEQYF. The variable domain in full, with the rest retrieved from reference TRBV28 and TRBJ2-7, is DVKVTQSSRYLVKRTGEKVFLECVQDMDHENMFWYRQDPGLGLRLIYFSYDVKMKEKGDIPEGYSVSREKKERFSLILESASTNQTSMYLCASRTGYEQYFGPGTRLTVT.

The chain uses TRBV10-3 and TRBJ1-2, with D perhaps TRBD1 (5 bases). Germline assignment: CDR1 ENHRY and CDR2 SYGVKD. This CDR3 is 12 amino acids long. V lost 0 bases and J lost 7, with 6 bases in between. CDR3: CAISESGAGYTF. As DNA, the CDR3 is TGTGCCATCAGTGAGTCAGGGGCTGGCTACACCTTC.

The V gene is TRBV28, the J gene TRBJ2-1, with TRBD2 matching 7 bases. The CDR3 sequence is 16 residues long. Germline CDR1 reads MDHEN; CDR2 reads SYDVKM. The V gene end was trimmed by 4 bases and the J gene end by 8 bases; junction bases not matched to a gene: 14. In DNA, the CDR3 is TGTGCCAGCAGTTCTCATCCCGGGCGGGAGCACGATGAGCAGTTCTTC. This sequence encodes CASSSHPGREHDEQFF.

The gene calls are TRBV28 and TRBJ2-7, with D possibly matching TRBD1 (6 bases). The germline gives CDR1 MDHEN, CDR2 SYDVKM. Trimming shortened V by 5 bases and J by 5 bases, and 19 bases separated the two germline ends. This CDR3 region has 15 residues. The CDR3 DNA sequence: TGTGCCAGCAGTCCCAGGACAGTTATCACGGACGAGCAGTACTTC. It codes for CASSPRTVITDEQYF. The full variable domain, in which reference TRBV28 and TRBJ2-7 provide the parts outside the CDR3, is DVKVTQSSRYLVKRTGEKVFLECVQDMDHENMFWYRQDPGLGLRLIYFSYDVKMKEKGDIPEGYSVSREKKERFSLILESASTNQTSMYLCASSPRTVITDEQYFGPGTRLTVT.

This clone was found a few times. The chain carries TRBV7-9 and TRBJ1-2, with TRBD1 as a possible D gene (6 bases). The CDR3 sequence is 14 residues long. Per germline, CDR1 SEHNR and CDR2 FQNEAQ (reference sequence). Trimming removed 5 bases at V and 10 bases at J, with 20 bases between. DNA of the CDR3: TGTGCCAGCAGCCCCTTGGGGGGGCTGCTATTCTACACCTTC. It is translated as CASSPLGGLLFYTF.

This clone was counted a few times. The chain is built from TRBV6-6 and TRBJ1-3; TRBD1 aligns across 11 bases. The CDR3 contains 15 residues. Germline CDR1 is MNHNY and CDR2 is SVGAGI (reference sequence). Trimming removed 6 bases from V and 3 bases from J; junction bases left unmatched: 4. DNA for the CDR3: TGTGCCAGCAGCTCCGGGACAGGGGGTGGAAACACCATATATTTT. Translating gives CASSSGTGGGNTIYF.